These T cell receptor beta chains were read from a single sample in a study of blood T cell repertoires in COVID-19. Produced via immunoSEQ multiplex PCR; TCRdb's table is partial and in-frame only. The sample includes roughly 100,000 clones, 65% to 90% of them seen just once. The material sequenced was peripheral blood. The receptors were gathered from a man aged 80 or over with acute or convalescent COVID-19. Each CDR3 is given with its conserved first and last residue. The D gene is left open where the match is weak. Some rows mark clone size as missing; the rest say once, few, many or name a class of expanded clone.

CDR3 DNA: TGCAGCGCCGAGGGGACTAACTACGAGCAGTACTTC
CDR3 protein: CSAEGTNYEQYF
clone size: -
V gene: TRBV29-1
J gene: TRBJ2-7
D gene: TRBD2

CDR3 DNA: TGTGCCAGCAGCCAACAGGTAGCTAACTATGGCTACACCTTC
CDR3 protein: CASSQQVANYGYTF
clone size: -
V gene: TRBV6-5
J gene: TRBJ1-2
D gene: -

CDR3 DNA: TGTGCCAGCTCAATGGGACAGACCCAGAGGGACACTGAAGCTTTCTTT
CDR3 protein: CASSMGQTQRDTEAFF
clone size: -
V gene: TRBV18
J gene: TRBJ1-1
D gene: TRBD1

CDR3 DNA: TGTGCCAGCAGCTCGGGCATCGGACAGCTCCTCACAGATACGCAGTATTTT
CDR3 protein: CASSSGIGQLLTDTQYF
clone size: -
V gene: TRBV7-9
J gene: TRBJ2-3
D gene: -

CDR3 DNA: TGTGCCAGCGAAGTGGTGAGAAACACTGAAGCTTTCTTT
CDR3 protein: CASEVVRNTEAFF
clone size: -
V gene: TRBV6-5
J gene: TRBJ1-1
D gene: -

CDR3 DNA: TGTGCCAGCAGCTCCGACAGGGCCCTCAGGAATGAGCAGTTCTTC
CDR3 protein: CASSSDRALRNEQFF
clone size: few
V gene: TRBV7-3
J gene: TRBJ2-1
D gene: TRBD1

CDR3 DNA: TGTGCCAGCAGTTACTCTCTTCTCTATGGCTACACCTTC
CDR3 protein: CASSYSLLYGYTF
clone size: few
V gene: TRBV6-5
J gene: TRBJ1-2
D gene: -

CDR3 DNA: TGTGCCAGCAGCGTAGCCAGTAGCGGAGCGTACAATGAGCAGTTCTTC
CDR3 protein: CASSVASSGAYNEQFF
clone size: -
V gene: TRBV9
J gene: TRBJ2-1
D gene: -

CDR3 DNA: TGTGCCAGCAGTTCTCCCGGGAGGCTTAATGAAAAACTGTTTTTT
CDR3 protein: CASSSPGRLNEKLFF
clone size: -
V gene: TRBV28
J gene: TRBJ1-4
D gene: -

CDR3 DNA: TGTGCCAGCAGCCCGGGAGGACGCACTGAAGCTTTCTTT
CDR3 protein: CASSPGGRTEAFF
clone size: -
V gene: TRBV28
J gene: TRBJ1-1
D gene: -

CDR3 DNA: TGTGCCAGCAGTGAGGACAGGGTGAGGGCTGAAGCTTTCTTT
CDR3 protein: CASSEDRVRAEAFF
clone size: -
V gene: TRBV6-1
J gene: TRBJ1-1
D gene: TRBD1

CDR3 DNA: TGTGCCAGCAGTTTCGTCCAGGGGTGGGGACATGGCTACACCTTC
CDR3 protein: CASSFVQGWGHGYTF
clone size: few
V gene: TRBV28
J gene: TRBJ1-2
D gene: -

CDR3 DNA: TGTGCCAGCAGCCAACATAATTACCCCGATCAGCCCCAGCATTTT
CDR3 protein: CASSQHNYPDQPQHF
clone size: few
V gene: TRBV5-5
J gene: TRBJ1-5
D gene: -

CDR3 DNA: TGTGCCAGCAGTCTCCACTCGGGACAGGCCTACGAGCAGTACTTC
CDR3 protein: CASSLHSGQAYEQYF
clone size: -
V gene: TRBV28
J gene: TRBJ2-7
D gene: TRBD1

CDR3 DNA: TGTGCCAGCAGCCGAGGTTACTCTGGGGCCAACGTCCTGACTTTC
CDR3 protein: CASSRGYSGANVLTF
clone size: -
V gene: TRBV5-6
J gene: TRBJ2-6
D gene: -

CDR3 DNA: TGTGCCAGCAGCTTAGGGCAGGCGGGCGCGCCCCAGCATTTT
CDR3 protein: CASSLGQAGAPQHF
clone size: -
V gene: TRBV7-2
J gene: TRBJ1-5
D gene: -

CDR3 DNA: TGTGCCAGCAGCGTCGGGACAGGGGAAAAACTGTTTTTT
CDR3 protein: CASSVGTGEKLFF
clone size: -
V gene: TRBV7-2
J gene: TRBJ1-4
D gene: TRBD1

CDR3 DNA: TGTGCCAGCAGTGCCTGGGACAGCGAGCAGTTCTTC
CDR3 protein: CASSAWDSEQFF
clone size: once
V gene: TRBV28
J gene: TRBJ2-1
D gene: TRBD1

CDR3 DNA: TGTGCCAGCAGCTTGGGAACAGCCCTCTATGGCTACACCTTC
CDR3 protein: CASSLGTALYGYTF
clone size: -
V gene: TRBV5-6
J gene: TRBJ1-2
D gene: -

CDR3 DNA: TGTGCCAGCAGCTTGGGGGGGAGTGGGTACGAGCAGTACTTC
CDR3 protein: CASSLGGSGYEQYF
clone size: -
V gene: TRBV7-9
J gene: TRBJ2-7
D gene: TRBD2